This is a list of T cell receptor beta chains from one sample in a study of siplizumab effects on memory and regulatory T cells. Sequencing was performed with immunoSEQ multiplex PCR; in TCRdb, only in-frame clones are kept and a portion is missing. The sample holds more than 85,000 clones, roughly 91% seen once. The source material was CD4+ T cells sorted from blood. The source of these receptors is a human donor in good health. CDR3s include the opening cysteine and the closing phenylalanine or tryptophan. The D gene is left open where the match is weak. Not all rows give a size; the values are once, few, many and, for expanded clones, a class.

TRBV7-9	TRBJ2-5	NA	NA	CASSSETLQETQYF	TGTGCCAGCAGCTCCGAGACGCTCCAAGAGACCCAGTACTTC
TRBV10-3	TRBJ2-7	NA	TRBD2	CAIGREGYEQYF	TGTGCCATCGGGAGGGAGGGTTACGAGCAGTACTTC
TRBV5-1	TRBJ1-6	NA	TRBD1	CASSKDRGNYNSPLHF	TGCGCCAGCAGCAAGGACAGGGGGAACTATAATTCACCCCTCCACTTT
TRBV14	TRBJ1-1	NA	NA	CASSQDTGGWAEAFF	TGTGCCAGCAGCCAAGACACGGGGGGCTGGGCTGAAGCTTTCTTT
TRBV10-1	TRBJ1-6	few	NA	CASSESTDYNSPLHF	TGCGCCAGCAGTGAGTCGACGGATTATAATTCACCCCTCCACTTT
TRBV5-8	TRBJ2-7	NA	TRBD1	CASRIDRAGQYF	TGTGCCAGCAGGATAGACAGGGCGGGGCAGTACTTC
TRBV5-1	TRBJ2-7	NA	NA	CASSLGQTHEQYF	TGCGCCAGCAGCTTGGGACAAACCCACGAGCAGTACTTC
TRBV19	TRBJ1-1	NA	NA	CASSTRAGLMNTEAFF	TGTGCCAGTAGTACCAGGGCAGGGCTTATGAACACTGAAGCTTTCTTT
TRBV19	TRBJ1-1	NA	NA	CASSIDARPPNTEAFF	TGTGCCAGTAGTATAGACGCCAGACCCCCGAACACTGAAGCTTTCTTT
TRBV15	TRBJ1-4	NA	NA	CATSRPFTGKENEKLFF	TGTGCCACCAGCAGGCCATTCACAGGGAAGGAGAATGAAAAACTGTTTTTT
TRBV5-1	TRBJ2-7	NA	NA	CASSPSGGREEQYF	TGCGCCAGCAGCCCCTCAGGGGGGAGGGAGGAGCAGTACTTC
TRBV23-1	TRBJ1-5	NA	NA	CASSLVRDSNQPQHF	TGCGCCAGCAGTCTCGTCCGGGATAGCAATCAGCCCCAGCATTTT
TRBV5-6	TRBJ1-2	NA	NA	CASSLGPANYGYTF	TGTGCCAGCAGCTTGGGTCCGGCTAACTATGGCTACACCTTC
TRBV9	TRBJ1-2	NA	NA	CASSVGLLPEGHGYTF	TGTGCCAGCAGCGTAGGGCTCCTTCCCGAGGGGCATGGCTACACCTTC
TRBV5-6	TRBJ1-1	NA	TRBD1	CASSLRTGSNMNTEAFF	TGTGCCAGCAGCTTGAGGACAGGGAGTAATATGAACACTGAAGCTTTCTTT
TRBV11-2	TRBJ2-3	NA	NA	CASRTGTYPDTQYF	TGTGCCAGCAGGACCGGGACTTACCCCGATACGCAGTATTTT
TRBV5-1	TRBJ2-7	few	TRBD1	CASSPWDRARGEQYF	TGCGCCAGCAGCCCCTGGGACAGGGCGAGGGGCGAGCAGTACTTC
TRBV4-1	TRBJ2-7	few	TRBD2	CASSRTLRELLYEQYF	TGCGCCAGCAGCCGGACCTTGCGGGAGCTACTCTACGAGCAGTACTTC
TRBV7-2	TRBJ2-5	NA	TRBD1	CASSSGQGAFETQYF	TGTGCCAGCAGCTCGGGACAGGGGGCGTTTGAGACCCAGTACTTC
TRBV6-1	TRBJ1-2	NA	TRBD1	CASSATGGSGGYTF	TGTGCCAGCAGTGCAACAGGGGGCTCGGGTGGCTACACCTTC
TRBV27	TRBJ1-1	NA	NA	CASSLTVMNTEAFF	TGTGCCAGCAGTTTAACAGTTATGAACACTGAAGCTTTCTTT
TRBV18	TRBJ2-2	NA	TRBD2	CASSPHGLAGGSGELFF	TGTGCCAGCTCACCTCACGGACTAGCGGGAGGATCTGGGGAGCTGTTTTTT
TRBV6-1	TRBJ1-1	NA	TRBD1	CASSLEQGAGTEAFF	TGTGCCAGCAGTTTGGAACAGGGGGCGGGAACTGAAGCTTTCTTT
TRBV30	TRBJ1-4	NA	TRBD1	CAWSGQGEKLFF	TGTGCCTGGAGCGGACAGGGAGAAAAACTGTTTTTT